This T cell receptor (beta chain) was recorded in a study of cytomegalovirus exposure and HLA in healthy donors. Overall study findings and caveats: Rarity marked most TCR sequences, yet some public TCRs occurred in many donors. A missense DCLRE1C variant was associated with V- and J-gene trimming of TCR beta chains in a later analysis, and an independent cohort replicated the association.

Details on this clone: Its cognate antigen is unknown.

Primers included in the PCR were 60 Vbeta and 13 Jbeta primers. TCRdb's table, derived via immunoSEQ multiplex PCR, lists solely in-frame clones and lacks some. Of some 160,000 clones in the sample, over 70% were seen once. CDR3 length: 13 amino acids. Trimming removed 7 bases at V and 9 bases at J, with 16 bases between. In germline, CDR1 is MDHEN, CDR2 SYDVKM. The sequencing sample was made of PBMCs. The J gene is TRBJ1-3, the V gene TRBV28; D is possibly TRBD1 (6 bases). This clonotype was sampled from a woman in her thirties or forties in good health and CMV-seropositive. The chain's CDR3 is CASMGARSPTIYF. The CDR3 coding sequence is TGTGCCAGCATGGGGGCGCGGAGCCCCACCATATATTTT.